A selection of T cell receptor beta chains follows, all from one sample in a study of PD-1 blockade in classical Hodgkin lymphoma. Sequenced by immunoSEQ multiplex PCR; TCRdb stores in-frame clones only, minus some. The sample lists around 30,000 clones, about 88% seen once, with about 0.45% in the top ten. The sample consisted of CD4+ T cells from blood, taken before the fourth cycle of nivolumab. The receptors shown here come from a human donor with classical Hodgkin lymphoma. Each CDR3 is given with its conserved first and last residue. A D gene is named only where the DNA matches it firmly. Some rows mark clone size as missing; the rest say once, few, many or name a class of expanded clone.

CDR3 DNA: TGTGCCAGCTGTCCTAGCAGTGGGTTGGAGACCCAGTACTTC; CDR3 protein: CASCPSSGLETQYF; V gene: TRBV6-4; J gene: TRBJ2-5; D gene: .; clone size: .
CDR3 DNA: TGCAGTGTAAATCGACAGGTTGAGCAGTTCTTC; CDR3 protein: CSVNRQVEQFF; V gene: TRBV20-1; J gene: TRBJ2-1; D gene: .; clone size: .
CDR3 DNA: TGCGCCAGCAGCCAAGAGGGGGTCGCGGGTCAGCCCCAGCATTTT; CDR3 protein: CASSQEGVAGQPQHF; V gene: TRBV4-1; J gene: TRBJ1-5; D gene: .; clone size: .
CDR3 DNA: TGCGCCAGCAGGCCGGACAGGGAATCCAATGAGCAGTTCTTC; CDR3 protein: CASRPDRESNEQFF; V gene: TRBV5-1; J gene: TRBJ2-1; D gene: TRBD1; clone size: .
CDR3 DNA: TGTGCCAGCAGCTTTTGGGGCCGGGGACTAACCGGACAGACCCAGTACTTC; CDR3 protein: CASSFWGRGLTGQTQYF; V gene: TRBV11-2; J gene: TRBJ2-5; D gene: TRBD2; clone size: .
CDR3 DNA: TGTGCCAGCTCACCACCGACAGGGAAAACCCACGAGCAGTACTTC; CDR3 protein: CASSPPTGKTHEQYF; V gene: TRBV18; J gene: TRBJ2-7; D gene: TRBD1; clone size: .
CDR3 DNA: TGTGCCAGCAGTGCGACGGGCACAGATACGCAGTATTTT; CDR3 protein: CASSATGTDTQYF; V gene: TRBV6-4; J gene: TRBJ2-3; D gene: .; clone size: .
CDR3 DNA: TGTGCCACGCAGGGATTCGGTGCTGGGGCCAACGTCCTGACTTTC; CDR3 protein: CATQGFGAGANVLTF; V gene: TRBV10-3; J gene: TRBJ2-6; D gene: .; clone size: .
CDR3 DNA: TGTGCCAGTAGTACAAACAGGGGGCTACTTGGTGGCTACACCTTC; CDR3 protein: CASSTNRGLLGGYTF; V gene: TRBV19; J gene: TRBJ1-2; D gene: TRBD1; clone size: .
CDR3 DNA: TGTGCCAGCAGTGTTATCCTGGGACTAGCGGGAGGGAGGAACACCGGGGAGCTGTTTTTT; CDR3 protein: CASSVILGLAGGRNTGELFF; V gene: TRBV2; J gene: TRBJ2-2; D gene: TRBD2; clone size: .
CDR3 DNA: TGTGCCAGCAGCTTACAGGCTTACGAGCAGTACTTC; CDR3 protein: CASSLQAYEQYF; V gene: TRBV5-6; J gene: TRBJ2-7; D gene: .; clone size: .
CDR3 DNA: TGTGCCAGCAGCGTTGTTCGTTCCGGGAGCGCAGATACGCAGTATTTT; CDR3 protein: CASSVVRSGSADTQYF; V gene: TRBV9; J gene: TRBJ2-3; D gene: .; clone size: .
CDR3 DNA: TGTGCCAGCAGTCCCGCGGAGGGGGCCAAAAACATTCAGTACTTC; CDR3 protein: CASSPAEGAKNIQYF; V gene: TRBV28; J gene: TRBJ2-4; D gene: .; clone size: .
CDR3 DNA: TGCGCCAGCAGCCCCGGACTAGCGGGGGGGTTACAGTATTTT; CDR3 protein: CASSPGLAGGLQYF; V gene: TRBV4-1; J gene: TRBJ2-3; D gene: TRBD2; clone size: once
CDR3 DNA: TGTGCCAGCAGCTCCGGGACAGGGCCCTACGAGCAGTACTTC; CDR3 protein: CASSSGTGPYEQYF; V gene: TRBV7-9; J gene: TRBJ2-7; D gene: TRBD1; clone size: .
CDR3 DNA: TGTGCCAGCAGCTTAGGTTTGGTGGGGACTGAAGCTTTCTTT; CDR3 protein: CASSLGLVGTEAFF; V gene: TRBV5-6; J gene: TRBJ1-1; D gene: .; clone size: .
CDR3 DNA: TGCGCCAGCAGCCAGGCTACCAAGGACAGCGGACTGTTTTTT; CDR3 protein: CASSQATKDSGLFF; V gene: TRBV4-1; J gene: TRBJ1-4; D gene: .; clone size: .
CDR3 DNA: TGTGCCAGCAGTTGGGGGGACTCTGGAAACACCATATATTTT; CDR3 protein: CASSWGDSGNTIYF; V gene: TRBV6-6; J gene: TRBJ1-3; D gene: .; clone size: .
CDR3 DNA: TGTGCCAGCAGTCCCCGTTTAGCGGTTAATGAGCAGTTCTTC; CDR3 protein: CASSPRLAVNEQFF; V gene: TRBV28; J gene: TRBJ2-1; D gene: .; clone size: .
CDR3 DNA: TGTGCCAGCAGTTCCCCAGGGGGCGAGCAGTACTTC; CDR3 protein: CASSSPGGEQYF; V gene: TRBV7-6; J gene: TRBJ2-7; D gene: TRBD1; clone size: .
CDR3 DNA: TGCGCCAGCAGCTTGGGGGCATGGGAGCAGTTCTTC; CDR3 protein: CASSLGAWEQFF; V gene: TRBV5-1; J gene: TRBJ2-1; D gene: .; clone size: .
CDR3 DNA: TGCGCCAGCAGCTTGGGGACAGCTTCGAACACTGAAGCTTTCTTT; CDR3 protein: CASSLGTASNTEAFF; V gene: TRBV5-1; J gene: TRBJ1-1; D gene: .; clone size: few
CDR3 DNA: TGTGCCAGCAGCTTTGGGCTAGCGGGAGGAGGTGGAGAGACCCAGTACTTC; CDR3 protein: CASSFGLAGGGGETQYF; V gene: TRBV7-9; J gene: TRBJ2-5; D gene: TRBD2; clone size: .
CDR3 DNA: TGCAGCGTTGCGGAAGGACTAGTTGGAGATACGCAGTATTTT; CDR3 protein: CSVAEGLVGDTQYF; V gene: TRBV29-1; J gene: TRBJ2-3; D gene: TRBD2; clone size: .
CDR3 DNA: TGTGCCAGCAGATCCGGGACTAGCAGAAACATTCAGTACTTC; CDR3 protein: CASRSGTSRNIQYF; V gene: TRBV6-5; J gene: TRBJ2-4; D gene: TRBD2; clone size: .
CDR3 DNA: TGTGCCAGCACCAAGTCACAGGGTGGCTACGAGCAGTACTTC; CDR3 protein: CASTKSQGGYEQYF; V gene: TRBV6-6; J gene: TRBJ2-7; D gene: .; clone size: .
CDR3 DNA: TGTGCCAGCCGGGACACCGGGGAGCTGTTTTTT; CDR3 protein: CASRDTGELFF; V gene: TRBV6-1; J gene: TRBJ2-2; D gene: .; clone size: .
CDR3 DNA: TGTGCCACCAGCAGAGGTGCGGGGTACGATGAGCAGTTCTTC; CDR3 protein: CATSRGAGYDEQFF; V gene: TRBV15; J gene: TRBJ2-1; D gene: .; clone size: .